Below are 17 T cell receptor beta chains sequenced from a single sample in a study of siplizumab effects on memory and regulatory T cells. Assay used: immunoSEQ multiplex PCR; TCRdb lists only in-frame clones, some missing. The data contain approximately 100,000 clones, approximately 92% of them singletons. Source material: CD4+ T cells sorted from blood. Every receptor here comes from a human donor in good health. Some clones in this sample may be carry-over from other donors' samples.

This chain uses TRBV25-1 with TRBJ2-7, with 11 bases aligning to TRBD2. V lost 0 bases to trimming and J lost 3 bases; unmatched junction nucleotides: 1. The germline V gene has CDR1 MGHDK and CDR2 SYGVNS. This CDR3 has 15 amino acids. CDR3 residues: CASSEYTSGSYEQYF. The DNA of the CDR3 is TGTGCCAGCAGTGAATATACTAGCGGGAGCTACGAGCAGTACTTC.

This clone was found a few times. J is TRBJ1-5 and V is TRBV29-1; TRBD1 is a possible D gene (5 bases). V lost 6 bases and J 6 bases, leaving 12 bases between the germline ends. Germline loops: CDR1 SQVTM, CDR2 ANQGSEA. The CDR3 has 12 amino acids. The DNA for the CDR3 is TGCAGCGTGGGGATAAGGGGTCAGCCCCAGCATTTT. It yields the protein CSVGIRGQPQHF.

The CDR3 sequence is CATRGNSGRGYEQYF. The CDR3 coding sequence is TGTGCCACCAGAGGAAACAGCGGCAGAGGTTACGAGCAGTACTTC. V usage is TRBV15 and J usage is TRBJ2-7; D possibly corresponds to TRBD2 (5 bases). The CDR3 length is 15 residues. V was trimmed by 6 bases and J by 4 bases, leaving 19 bases between them. The V gene's germline CDR1 is LNHNV and CDR2 YYDKDF (reference sequence).

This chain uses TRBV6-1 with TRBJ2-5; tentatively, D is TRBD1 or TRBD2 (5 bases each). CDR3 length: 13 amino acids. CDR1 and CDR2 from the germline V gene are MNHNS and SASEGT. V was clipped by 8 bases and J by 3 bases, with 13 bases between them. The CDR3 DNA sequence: TGTGCCAGCGTGAGGGGCAGTGAAGAGACCCAGTACTTC. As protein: CASVRGSEETQYF.

This chain's CDR3 is CASTIPGRNQPQHF. The CDR3 region has the DNA TGTGCCAGTACCATACCAGGGAGGAATCAGCCCCAGCATTTT. J is TRBJ1-5 and V is TRBV19; possible D gene TRBD1, 5 bases. The CDR3 consists of 14 residues. V lost 7 bases to trimming and J lost 4 bases, with 14 bases between them. Germline CDR1 is LNHDA and CDR2 is SQIVND (reference sequence).

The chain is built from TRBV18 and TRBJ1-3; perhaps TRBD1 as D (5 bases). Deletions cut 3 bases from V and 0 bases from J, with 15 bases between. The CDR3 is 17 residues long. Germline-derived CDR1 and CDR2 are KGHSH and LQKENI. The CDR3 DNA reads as TGTGCCAGCTCACCGTCCGACAGAACATACTCTGGAAACACCATATATTTT. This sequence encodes CASSPSDRTYSGNTIYF.

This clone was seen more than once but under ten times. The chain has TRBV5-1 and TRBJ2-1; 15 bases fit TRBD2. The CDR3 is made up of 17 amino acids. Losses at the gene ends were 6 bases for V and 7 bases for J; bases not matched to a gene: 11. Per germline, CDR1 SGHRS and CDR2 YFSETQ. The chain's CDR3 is CASTRTSGRASGNEQFF. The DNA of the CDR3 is TGCGCCAGCACGCGGACTAGCGGGAGGGCCAGTGGGAATGAGCAGTTCTTC.

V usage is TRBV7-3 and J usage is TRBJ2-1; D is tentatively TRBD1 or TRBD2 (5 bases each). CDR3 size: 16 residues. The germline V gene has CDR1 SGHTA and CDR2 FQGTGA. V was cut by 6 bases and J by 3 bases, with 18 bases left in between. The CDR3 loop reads CASSRDPGLGYNEQFF. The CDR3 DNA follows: TGTGCCAGCAGTCGGGATCCAGGGTTGGGCTACAATGAGCAGTTCTTC.

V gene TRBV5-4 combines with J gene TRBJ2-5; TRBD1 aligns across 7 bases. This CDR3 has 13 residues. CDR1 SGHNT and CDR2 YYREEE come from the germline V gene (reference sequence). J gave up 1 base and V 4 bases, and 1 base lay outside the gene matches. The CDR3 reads CASSRDSQETQYF. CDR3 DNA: TGTGCCAGCAGCCGGGACAGCCAAGAGACCCAGTACTTC.

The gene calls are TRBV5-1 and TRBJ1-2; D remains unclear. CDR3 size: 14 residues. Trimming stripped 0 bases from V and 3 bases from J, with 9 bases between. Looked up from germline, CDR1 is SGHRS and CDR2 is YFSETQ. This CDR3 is CASSLEARDYGYTF. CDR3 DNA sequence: TGCGCCAGCAGCTTGGAGGCCAGAGACTATGGCTACACCTTC.

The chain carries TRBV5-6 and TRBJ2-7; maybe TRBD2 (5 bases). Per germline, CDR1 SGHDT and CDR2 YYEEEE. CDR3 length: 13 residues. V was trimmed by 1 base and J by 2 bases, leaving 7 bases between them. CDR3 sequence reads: CASSLRGPYEQYF. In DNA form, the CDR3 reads TGTGCCAGCAGCTTGCGAGGGCCCTACGAGCAGTACTTC.

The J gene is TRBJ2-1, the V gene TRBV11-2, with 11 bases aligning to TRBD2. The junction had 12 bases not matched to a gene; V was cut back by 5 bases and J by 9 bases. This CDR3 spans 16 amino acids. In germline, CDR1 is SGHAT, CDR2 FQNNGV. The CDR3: CASSLLTSGTIVEQFF. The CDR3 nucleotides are TGTGCCAGCAGCCTACTGACTAGCGGGACGATCGTTGAGCAGTTCTTC.

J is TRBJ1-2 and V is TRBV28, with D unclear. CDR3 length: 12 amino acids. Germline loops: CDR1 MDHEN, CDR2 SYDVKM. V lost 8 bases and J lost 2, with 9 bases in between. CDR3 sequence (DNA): TGTGCCAGCGTTAACATAAACTATGGCTACACCTTC. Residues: CASVNINYGYTF.

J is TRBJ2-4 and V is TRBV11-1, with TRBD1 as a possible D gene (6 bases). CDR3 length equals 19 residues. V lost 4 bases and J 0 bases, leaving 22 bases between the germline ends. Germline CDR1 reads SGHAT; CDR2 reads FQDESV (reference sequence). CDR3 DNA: TGTGCCAGCAGCTCACCACGGCAGGGGTCCTCGGGAGCCAAAAACATTCAGTACTTC. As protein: CASSSPRQGSSGAKNIQYF.

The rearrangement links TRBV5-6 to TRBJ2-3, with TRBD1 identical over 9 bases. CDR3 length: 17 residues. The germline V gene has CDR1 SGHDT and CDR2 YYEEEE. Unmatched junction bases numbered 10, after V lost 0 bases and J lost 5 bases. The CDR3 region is CASSLDRGRFVGDTQYF. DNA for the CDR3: TGTGCCAGCAGCTTGGACAGGGGGCGTTTCGTAGGAGATACGCAGTATTTT.

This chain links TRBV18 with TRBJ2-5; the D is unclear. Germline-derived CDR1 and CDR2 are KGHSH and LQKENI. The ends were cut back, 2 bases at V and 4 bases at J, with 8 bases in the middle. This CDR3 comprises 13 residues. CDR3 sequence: CASSPSILETQYF. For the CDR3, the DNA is TGTGCCAGCTCACCATCGATTTTAGAGACCCAGTACTTC.

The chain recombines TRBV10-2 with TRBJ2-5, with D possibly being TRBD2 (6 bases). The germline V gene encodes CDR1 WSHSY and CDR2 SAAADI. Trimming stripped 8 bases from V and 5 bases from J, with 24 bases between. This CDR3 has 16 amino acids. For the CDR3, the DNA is TGCGCCAGCCTGCTACCATCCAGCGCCGGAGGGGAGACCCAGTACTTC. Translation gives CASLLPSSAGGETQYF.